One and the same sample provided the 27 T cell receptor beta chains below, sequenced in a study of T cell responses to AZD1222 COVID-19 vaccine. The table came from immunoSEQ multiplex PCR; TCRdb's copy has only in-frame clones and leaves some out. There are 100,000 to 150,000 clones in the sample; under 90% occur only once, and around 4.5% lies in the top ten. Sequencing used peripheral blood, obtained on day 0 of AZD1222 vaccination. The source of these receptors is an adult in good health.

The chain carries TRBV7-2 and TRBJ1-5, with TRBD1 matching over 9 bases. Germline values: CDR1 SGHTA, CDR2 FQGNSA. With V trimmed by 1 base and J by 3 bases, 4 bases remained unmatched. CDR3 length equals 16 residues. The CDR3 region is CASSLVGQGVNQPQHF. In nucleotides, the CDR3 is TGTGCCAGCAGCTTAGTGGGACAGGGCGTCAATCAGCCCCAGCATTTT.

The chain is built from TRBV27 and TRBJ2-1, with a tentative D call TRBD2 (6 bases). Trimming took off 2 bases at V and 9 bases at J, with 14 bases between the two ends. CDR1 and CDR2 (germline): MNHEY, SMNVEV (reference sequence). The CDR3 extends over 14 amino acids. The CDR3 protein is CASSLLSGRVEQFF. Written as DNA, the CDR3 is TGTGCCAGCAGTTTACTTAGCGGAAGAGTTGAGCAGTTCTTC.

V gene TRBV7-6 combines with J gene TRBJ2-5, with a weak D call TRBD1 (5 bases). The CDR3 totals 16 residues. Looked up from germline, CDR1 is SGHVS and CDR2 is FNYEAQ. V lost 1 base to trimming and J lost 4 bases, with 16 bases between them. Here the CDR3 DNA reads TGTGCCAGCAGCTTAGTAACATCCAGGGCGTCAGAGACCCAGTACTTC. It yields the protein CASSLVTSRASETQYF.

The chain carries TRBV6-5 and TRBJ2-7, with D tentatively TRBD1 (6 bases). This CDR3 comprises 13 residues. CDR1 is MNHEY and CDR2 is SVGAGI in the germline V gene. V was clipped by 5 bases and J by 10 bases, with 18 bases between them. In DNA, the CDR3 is TGTGCCAGCAGTAACCCGGGACAACCTTACCAGTACTTC. Its protein is CASSNPGQPYQYF.

The sample holds one count of this clone. The genes are TRBV6-2 or TRBV6-3 and TRBJ1-1; maybe TRBD1 (5 bases). V was clipped by 4 bases and J by 0 bases, with 12 bases between them. There are 15 residues in the CDR3. CDR1 is MNHEY, CDR2 SVGEGT, per germline. In DNA form, the CDR3 reads TGTGCCAGCAGTTGGGGGACCGACATGAACACTGAAGCTTTCTTT. Translated: CASSWGTDMNTEAFF.

The genes are TRBV28 and TRBJ1-2; D may be TRBD1 (5 bases). CDR1 MDHEN and CDR2 SYDVKM come from the germline V gene. This CDR3 spans 15 amino acids. Deletions cut 5 bases from V and 3 bases from J, with 16 bases between. DNA for the CDR3: TGTGCCAGCAGTCCCCATAGGCAGGGAGACTATGGCTACACCTTC. It codes for CASSPHRQGDYGYTF.

V is TRBV5-1 and J is TRBJ1-1; D is uncertain. The CDR3 extends over 15 amino acids. V lost 0 bases to trimming and J lost 0 bases, with 9 bases between them. Germline lookup yields CDR1 SGHRS and CDR2 YFSETQ. CDR3 protein: CASSLEVTMNTEAFF. CDR3 nucleotide sequence: TGCGCCAGCAGCTTGGAAGTGACGATGAACACTGAAGCTTTCTTT. Based on the CDR3 plus reference TRBV5-1 and TRBJ1-1, the full variable domain is KAGVTQTPRYLIKTRGQQVTLSCSPISGHRSVSWYQQTPGQGLQFLFEYFSETQRNKGNFPGRFSGRQFSNSRSEMNVSTLELGDSALYLCASSLEVTMNTEAFFGQGTRLTVV.

The chain combines TRBV7-2 with TRBJ1-1, with 8 nucleotides matching TRBD1. In germline, CDR1 is SGHTA, CDR2 FQGNSA. J lost 7 bases, V lost 6 bases, and 10 bases had no gene match. CDR3 length: 14 amino acids. This chain's CDR3 is CASSGQGGTSEAFF. CDR3 sequence (DNA): TGTGCCAGCAGTGGACAGGGCGGTACGAGTGAAGCTTTCTTT.

With regard to this clone: Other DNA sequences of this sample code for an identical CDR3. The chain recombines TRBV2 with TRBJ2-7; D is uncertain. Germline-derived CDR1 and CDR2 are SNHLY and FYNNEI. The CDR3 spans 11 residues. Trimming pared 6 bases from V and 2 bases from J, leaving 5 bases between. The CDR3 sequence: CASSYAYEQYF. The DNA of the CDR3 is TGTGCCAGCAGCTATGCCTACGAGCAGTACTTC.

The chain combines TRBV7-2 with TRBJ2-7, with 13 bases aligning to TRBD2. The germline CDR1 and CDR2 sequences are SGHTA and FQGNSA. The V and J ends lost 4 bases and 3 bases, in that order; junction bases with no gene match: 0. This CDR3 has 14 residues. The CDR3 here is CASSWTSGSYEQYF. Written as DNA, the CDR3 is TGTGCCAGCAGCTGGACTAGCGGGAGCTACGAGCAGTACTTC. Combining the CDR3 with reference TRBV7-2 and TRBJ2-7 gives the whole variable domain GAGVSQSPSNKVTEKGKDVELRCDPISGHTALYWYRQSLGQGLEFLIYFQGNSAPDKSGLPSDRFSAERTGGSVSTLTIQRTQQEDSAVYLCASSWTSGSYEQYFGPGTRLTVT.

This chain connects TRBV7-8 to TRBJ1-5; D is unclear. This CDR3 is 15 amino acids long. Trimming shortened V by 5 bases and J by 0 bases, and 11 bases separated the two germline ends. Germline CDR1 is SGHVS and CDR2 is FQNEAQ. In DNA form, the CDR3 reads TGTGCCAGCAGCGGACCGCTGGGTAGCAATCAGCCCCAGCATTTT. Translated: CASSGPLGSNQPQHF.

This clone was seen only once. The chain combines TRBV12-3 or TRBV12-4 with TRBJ1-5; TRBD1 agrees at 9 bases. The CDR3 length is 13 residues. Trimming took 7 bases from V and 5 from J; bases not matched to a gene: 3. CDR3 protein: CASNRGLDQPQHF. CDR3 coding DNA: TGTGCCAGCAACAGGGGGCTGGATCAGCCCCAGCATTTT.

The rearrangement links TRBV7-9 to TRBJ1-2; 7 bases align to TRBD1. CDR1 and CDR2 (germline): SEHNR, FQNEAQ (reference sequence). The trim removed 1 base at V and 5 bases at J, leaving 4 bases unmatched. The CDR3 sequence is 14 residues long. CDR3 sequence: CASSLGQGHYGYTF. The CDR3 nucleotides are TGTGCCAGCAGCTTAGGACAGGGACATTATGGCTACACCTTC.

The V call is TRBV6-5, the J call TRBJ1-3; 8 nucleotides match TRBD1. CDR1 is MNHEY, CDR2 SVGAGI, per germline. J lost 4 bases, V lost 6 bases, and 5 bases had no gene match. The CDR3 sequence is 14 residues long. The CDR3 sequence is CASSDTGGGNTIYF. The CDR3 DNA reads as TGTGCCAGCAGCGACACAGGGGGAGGAAACACCATATATTTT.

In its sample, this clone was seen a few times. V is TRBV19 and J is TRBJ2-7; D uncertain. The CDR3 extends over 13 amino acids. Between the trimmed V and J ends, which lost 9 bases and 3 bases, there was a span of 15 bases. Germline V CDR1 and CDR2: LNHDA, SQIVND (reference sequence). The CDR3 spells CASSVGHRYEQYF. The CDR3 region has the DNA TGTGCCAGCAGCGTCGGGCACCGCTACGAGCAGTACTTC.

The chain is built from TRBV2 and TRBJ1-2; D gene uncertain. The CDR3 is made up of 15 amino acids. Per germline, CDR1 SNHLY and CDR2 FYNNEI. V lost 5 bases, J lost 3 bases, and 16 bases lay in between. CDR3 nucleotides: TGTGCCAGCAGTCCGGCGAGGGTGACCTACTATGGCTACACCTTC. Translation: CASSPARVTYYGYTF.

The chain links TRBV5-8 to TRBJ1-5, with 7 bases matching TRBD1. Germline loops: CDR1 SGHTS, CDR2 YDEGEE. Trimming removed 4 bases from V and 9 bases from J; junction bases left unmatched: 13. The CDR3 covers 15 residues. The CDR3 sequence: CASSRRASDRTPQHF. In nucleotides, the CDR3 is TGTGCCAGCAGCCGCCGGGCTTCGGACAGGACGCCCCAGCATTTT.

This chain links TRBV27 with TRBJ2-5, with D maybe TRBD1 (6 bases). Germline values: CDR1 MNHEY, CDR2 SMNVEV (reference sequence). V lost 10 bases and J 2 bases, leaving 11 bases between the germline ends. This CDR3 is built from 12 residues. Here the CDR3 reads CANYRVQETQYF. The DNA for the CDR3 is TGTGCCAACTACAGGGTTCAAGAGACCCAGTACTTC.

The J gene is TRBJ1-2, the V gene TRBV7-9; no reliable D call. This CDR3 region has 13 residues. The ends were cut back, 3 bases at V and 5 bases at J, with 10 bases in the middle. Germline CDR1 SEHNR, CDR2 FQNEAQ (reference sequence). Here the CDR3 reads CASSLVGNYGYTF. CDR3 nucleotides: TGTGCCAGCAGCTTGGTAGGGAATTATGGCTACACCTTC.

This rearrangement joins TRBV7-9 to TRBJ1-1; no clear D. The V and J ends lost 5 bases and 0 bases respectively, with 13 bases between them. Germline V gene sequence: CDR1 SEHNR, CDR2 FQNEAQ (reference sequence). This CDR3 contains 15 residues. The CDR3 DNA sequence: TGTGCCAGCAGCACCCCCATGACATTGAACACTGAAGCTTTCTTT. It specifies CASSTPMTLNTEAFF.

J is TRBJ1-1 and V is TRBV5-1; D possibly corresponds to TRBD1 (5 bases). The V gene lost 1 base and the J gene lost 6 bases, with 10 bases spanning the gap. This CDR3 has 13 residues. CDR1 and CDR2 from the germline V gene are SGHRS and YFSETQ. CDR3 sequence reads: CASSLYQGAEAFF. The CDR3 region has the DNA TGCGCCAGCAGCTTGTATCAGGGAGCTGAAGCTTTCTTT.

V usage is TRBV7-6 and J usage is TRBJ1-6, with a tentative D call TRBD1 (6 bases). The V gene's germline CDR1 is SGHVS and CDR2 FNYEAQ. The CDR3 is 16 amino acids. The V gene lost 4 bases and the J gene lost 7 bases, with 17 bases spanning the gap. The CDR3 loop reads CASSSLGGQGNSPLHF. As DNA, the CDR3 is TGTGCCAGCAGCTCCCTGGGAGGCCAGGGGAATTCACCCCTCCACTTT.

DNA of the CDR3: TGTGCCAGCAGTTTAGTGGGGACAGCTAGCAATCAGCCCCAGCATTTT. Amino acids: CASSLVGTASNQPQHF. V is TRBV28 and J is TRBJ1-5, with 7 positions matching TRBD1. Germline trimming cut 2 bases from V and 0 bases from J; bases unmatched to any gene: 4. The CDR3 spans 16 residues. The germline V gene has CDR1 MDHEN and CDR2 SYDVKM.

V gene TRBV3-1 (or the pseudogene TRBV3-2) combines with J gene TRBJ2-7; 10 nucleotides agree with TRBD1. The CDR3 contains 16 residues. Unmatched junction bases numbered 8, after V lost 2 bases and J lost 4 bases. The V gene's germline CDR1 is LGHDT and CDR2 YNNKEL (reference sequence). CDR3 in DNA: TGTGCCAGCAGCCAACCCTACGGGACAGGGGTTTACGAGCAGTACTTC. As protein: CASSQPYGTGVYEQYF.

The gene calls are TRBV5-4 and TRBJ2-3; TRBD2 aligns across 8 bases. The CDR3 runs 17 residues. V trimming: 0 bases; J trimming: 0 bases; junction bases outside the gene matches: 6. CDR1 is SGHNT and CDR2 is YYREEE in the germline V gene (reference sequence). CDR3 nucleotides: TGTGCCAGCAGCTTGGCCTGGTTAGCGGGGAGCACAGATACGCAGTATTTT. This encodes CASSLAWLAGSTDTQYF.

J is TRBJ2-3 and V is TRBV19; possibly TRBD1 for D (6 bases). This CDR3 spans 18 amino acids. V gave up 6 bases and J gave up 5 bases, with 27 bases separating them. Germline lookup yields CDR1 LNHDA and CDR2 SQIVND (reference sequence). CDR3 residues: CASSPRTFDRLQGDTQYF. Here the CDR3 DNA reads TGTGCCAGTAGCCCTAGGACCTTTGACAGGCTCCAGGGAGATACGCAGTATTTT.

The chain employs TRBV30 and TRBJ2-7; a weak D match, TRBD1 (5 bases). CDR3 length: 13 residues. The germline V and J ends were trimmed by 5 bases and 5 bases, with 16 bases remaining between them. Germline V CDR1 and CDR2: GTSNPN, SVGIG (reference sequence). The CDR3 loop is CAWSPQGWNEQYF. In DNA, the CDR3 is TGTGCCTGGTCTCCCCAGGGTTGGAACGAGCAGTACTTC.